The rows below give T cell receptor beta chains drawn from one sample of a study of cytomegalovirus exposure and HLA in healthy donors. Produced via immunoSEQ multiplex PCR; TCRdb's table is partial and in-frame only. The repertoire holds 85,000 to 90,000 clones, with about 67% as singletons. The sequenced sample consisted of PBMCs. These receptors all stem from a man aged 25-45 years in good health and CMV-seronegative. The CDR3 runs from the conserved cysteine through the conserved F or W.

CDR3 length	V gene	J gene	CDR3 protein
15	TRBV12-5	TRBJ1-6	CASGLTSARGAPLHF
15	TRBV4-1	TRBJ1-2	CASSQPARGLYGYTF
15	TRBV30	TRBJ1-5	CAWSVTGFSGQPQHF
15	TRBV27	TRBJ1-1	CASSYQPPGGTEAFF
17	TRBV25-1	TRBJ1-1	CASSARGQGERVTEAFF
14	TRBV6-5	TRBJ2-7	CASSYEQGAHEQYF
16	TRBV29-1	TRBJ2-7	CSVEGITTGTAYEQYF
13	TRBV27	TRBJ1-2	CASSLSGGYGYPF
14	TRBV4-1	TRBJ2-3	CASSQVQGPDTQYF
15	TRBV7-3	TRBJ2-2	CASSLGQQNTGELFF
12	TRBV30	TRBJ1-1	CAFWDKYTEAFF
15	TRBV29-1	TRBJ2-7	CSADGSGESSYEQYF
14	TRBV5-4	TRBJ2-5	CASSSDSRWETQYF